This T cell receptor beta chain originates from a study of T cell repertoires in cytomegalovirus infection. The overall study: CMV epitopes in the study were HLA-C-restricted (recently identified) and HLA-B-restricted (well studied).

With regard to this clonotype: No antigen is known for it.

CDR1 and CDR2 (germline): LNHDA, SQIVND (reference sequence). The CDR3 consists of 17 residues. With 2 bases removed from V and 11 bases from J, the gap between germline ends came to 25 bases. TCRdb independently ran MiXCR on the reads; one entry per CDR3 protein. The data show roughly 860,000 distinct CDR3 sequences, 32% seen once. General study findings and limits: The response measured ex vivo was dominated by TCR beta clonotypes (HLA-C-restricted and CMV-specific).

This clonotype was obtained from a human donor in good health (CMV status not recorded). Some clones in this sample may be carry-over from other donors' samples. The V call is TRBV19, the J call TRBJ1-5; D not certain. The sequenced sample was cultured CD8+ T cells from PBMCs, obtained from culture after CMV antigen stimulation. This chain's CDR3 is CASSIFQTGPPKEAQHF. CDR3 coding DNA: TGTGCCAGTAGTATATTTCAAACGGGTCCCCCGAAGGAAGCCCAGCATTTT.